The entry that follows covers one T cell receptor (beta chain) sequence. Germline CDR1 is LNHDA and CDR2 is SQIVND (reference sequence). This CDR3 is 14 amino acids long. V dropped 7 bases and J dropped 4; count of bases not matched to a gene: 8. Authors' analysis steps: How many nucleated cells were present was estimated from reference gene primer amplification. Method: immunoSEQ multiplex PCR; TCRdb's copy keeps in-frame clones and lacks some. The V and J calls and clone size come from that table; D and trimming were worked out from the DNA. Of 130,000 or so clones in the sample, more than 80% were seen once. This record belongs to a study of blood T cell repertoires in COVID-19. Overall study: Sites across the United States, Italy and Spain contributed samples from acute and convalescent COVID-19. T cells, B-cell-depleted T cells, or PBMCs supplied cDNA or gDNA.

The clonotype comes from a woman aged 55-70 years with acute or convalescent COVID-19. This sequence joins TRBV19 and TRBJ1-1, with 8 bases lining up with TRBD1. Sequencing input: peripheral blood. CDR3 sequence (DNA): TGTGCCAGTACCCCGACAGGGGTAGTCACTGAAGCTTTCTTT. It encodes CASTPTGVVTEAFF.